A selection of T cell receptor beta chains follows, all from one sample in a study of blood T cell repertoires in COVID-19. Data came from immunoSEQ multiplex PCR; TCRdb stores just in-frame clones and leaves some out. This table has approximately 46,000 clones, 70% to 90% appearing once. Sequencing input: peripheral blood. The source is a woman aged 70-85 years in a cohort sampled during active COVID-19. The CDR3 runs from the conserved cysteine through the conserved F or W. The order of the fields is CDR3 protein, CDR3 DNA, clone size, D gene, V gene, J gene. D genes are given only for firm matches. Size tells how often a clone was seen (once, few, many) or the class of an expanded clone, and some rows leave it out.

cdr3_aa: CASSGGQTNTEAFF
cdr3_nt: TGCGCCAGCAGCGGGGGCCAGACGAACACTGAAGCTTTCTTT
clone_size: NA
d_call: NA
v_call: TRBV5-1
j_call: TRBJ1-1

cdr3_aa: CASRAGAGGSQPQHF
cdr3_nt: TGTGCCAGCAGAGCAGGGGCGGGGGGGAGTCAGCCCCAGCATTTT
clone_size: NA
d_call: NA
v_call: TRBV7-8
j_call: TRBJ1-5

cdr3_aa: CATSDAASGRETQYF
cdr3_nt: TGTGCCACCAGTGATGCGGCTAGCGGGAGAGAGACCCAGTACTTC
clone_size: few
d_call: TRBD2
v_call: TRBV24-1
j_call: TRBJ2-5

cdr3_aa: CASSQGSSGRIDTQYF
cdr3_nt: TGTGCCAGCAGCCAGGGGTCGAGCGGGAGAATAGATACGCAGTATTTT
clone_size: NA
d_call: TRBD2
v_call: TRBV3-1/TRBV3-2
j_call: TRBJ2-3

cdr3_aa: CATSLRTGAYEQYF
cdr3_nt: TGTGCCACCAGTCTCAGGACAGGAGCCTACGAGCAGTACTTC
clone_size: NA
d_call: TRBD1
v_call: TRBV19
j_call: TRBJ2-7

cdr3_aa: CATSDLGRAHGYTF
cdr3_nt: TGTGCCACCAGTGATTTGGGCAGGGCTCATGGCTACACCTTC
clone_size: NA
d_call: NA
v_call: TRBV24-1
j_call: TRBJ1-2

cdr3_aa: CASSLGTTSAVVTQYF
cdr3_nt: TGTGCCAGCAGCTTAGGTACGACTAGCGCAGTTGTTACGCAGTATTTT
clone_size: NA
d_call: TRBD2
v_call: TRBV11-2
j_call: TRBJ2-3

cdr3_aa: CASSTAETQYF
cdr3_nt: TGTGCCAGCAGTACAGCAGAGACCCAGTACTTC
clone_size: NA
d_call: NA
v_call: TRBV2
j_call: TRBJ2-5

cdr3_aa: CASSAPTGFYEQYF
cdr3_nt: TGTGCCAGCAGTGCCCCCACAGGATTCTACGAGCAGTACTTC
clone_size: NA
d_call: NA
v_call: TRBV25-1
j_call: TRBJ2-7

cdr3_aa: CASRTNRGESPLHF
cdr3_nt: TGTGCCAGCAGAACCAACAGGGGTGAGTCACCCCTCCACTTT
clone_size: NA
d_call: TRBD1
v_call: TRBV6-6
j_call: TRBJ1-6

cdr3_aa: CASSAQVRDRSNTEAFF
cdr3_nt: TGTGCCAGCAGCGCGCAAGTAAGGGACAGGTCGAACACTGAAGCTTTCTTT
clone_size: NA
d_call: NA
v_call: TRBV21-1
j_call: TRBJ1-1

cdr3_aa: CASSVAGHGRDQETQYF
cdr3_nt: TGTGCCAGCAGCGTAGCGGGACATGGAAGGGACCAAGAGACCCAGTACTTC
clone_size: NA
d_call: NA
v_call: TRBV9
j_call: TRBJ2-5

cdr3_aa: CASSWGRGHHTEAFF
cdr3_nt: TGTGCCAGCAGCTGGGGCAGGGGGCATCACACTGAAGCTTTCTTT
clone_size: few
d_call: TRBD1
v_call: TRBV27
j_call: TRBJ1-1

cdr3_aa: CASSEGSDFDIYEQYF
cdr3_nt: TGCGCCAGCAGTGAGGGGTCTGACTTCGATATCTACGAGCAGTACTTC
clone_size: NA
d_call: NA
v_call: TRBV10-1
j_call: TRBJ2-7

cdr3_aa: CASSSTGALNEKLFF
cdr3_nt: TGTGCCAGCTCATCGACAGGCGCCCTTAATGAAAAACTGTTTTTT
clone_size: NA
d_call: NA
v_call: TRBV18
j_call: TRBJ1-4

cdr3_aa: CASRSLSKGVGEKLFF
cdr3_nt: TGTGCCAGCAGATCGTTATCAAAGGGGGTTGGAGAAAAACTGTTTTTT
clone_size: medium-sized
d_call: NA
v_call: TRBV28
j_call: TRBJ1-4

cdr3_aa: CASYTTRTGTGNPYEQYF
cdr3_nt: TGTGCCAGTTACACGACCAGAACCGGGACAGGGAACCCCTACGAGCAGTACTTC
clone_size: NA
d_call: TRBD1
v_call: TRBV18
j_call: TRBJ2-7

cdr3_aa: CASSHKTGGFTDTQYF
cdr3_nt: TGTGCCAGCAGCCATAAGACAGGGGGATTCACAGATACGCAGTATTTT
clone_size: NA
d_call: TRBD1
v_call: TRBV7-9
j_call: TRBJ2-3

cdr3_aa: CASSMSGSGSYEQYF
cdr3_nt: TGTGCCAGCAGCATGAGCGGGAGTGGTTCCTACGAGCAGTACTTC
clone_size: NA
d_call: TRBD2
v_call: TRBV9
j_call: TRBJ2-7

cdr3_aa: CASSSYQETQYF
cdr3_nt: TGTGCCAGCAGCTCCTATCAAGAGACCCAGTACTTC
clone_size: NA
d_call: NA
v_call: TRBV13
j_call: TRBJ2-5

cdr3_aa: CASSLVDTEAFF
cdr3_nt: TGTGCCAGCAGTTTAGTCGACACTGAAGCTTTCTTT
clone_size: NA
d_call: NA
v_call: TRBV12-3/TRBV12-4
j_call: TRBJ1-1

cdr3_aa: CASSEVGLRNTGELFF
cdr3_nt: TGTGCCAGCAGTGAAGTGGGACTTAGGAACACCGGGGAGCTGTTTTTT
clone_size: NA
d_call: NA
v_call: TRBV2
j_call: TRBJ2-2

cdr3_aa: CASSPDYTDTQYF
cdr3_nt: TGTGCCAGCAGCCCGGACTACACAGATACGCAGTATTTT
clone_size: NA
d_call: NA
v_call: TRBV7-6
j_call: TRBJ2-3

cdr3_aa: CASSETRDTSGRAQETQYF
cdr3_nt: TGCGCCAGCAGTGAGACTAGAGACACTAGCGGGAGGGCTCAAGAGACCCAGTACTTC
clone_size: few
d_call: TRBD2
v_call: TRBV10-2
j_call: TRBJ2-5

cdr3_aa: CASSHTGTGSATQYF
cdr3_nt: TGTGCCAGCAGTCACACCGGGACAGGGTCTGCGACCCAGTACTTC
clone_size: NA
d_call: TRBD1
v_call: TRBV28
j_call: TRBJ2-5

cdr3_aa: CASSRETRHYEQYF
cdr3_nt: TGTGCCAGCAGTCGCGAAACTAGGCACTACGAGCAGTACTTC
clone_size: NA
d_call: NA
v_call: TRBV3-1/TRBV3-2
j_call: TRBJ2-7

cdr3_aa: CASSYFRDSPLHF
cdr3_nt: TGTGCCAGCAGTTACTTCAGGGATTCACCCCTCCACTTT
clone_size: NA
d_call: NA
v_call: TRBV12-3/TRBV12-4
j_call: TRBJ1-6

cdr3_aa: CASTFMGGDVLHYGYTF
cdr3_nt: TGTGCCAGCACTTTTATGGGGGGGGACGTTTTACACTATGGCTACACCTTC
clone_size: NA
d_call: NA
v_call: TRBV28
j_call: TRBJ1-2

cdr3_aa: CASRDRGLGEQYF
cdr3_nt: TGTGCCAGCAGGGACAGGGGGTTGGGCGAGCAGTACTTC
clone_size: once
d_call: TRBD1
v_call: TRBV6-5
j_call: TRBJ2-7

cdr3_aa: CASRGSNQPQHF
cdr3_nt: TGTGCCAGTCGCGGGAGCAATCAGCCCCAGCATTTT
clone_size: NA
d_call: NA
v_call: TRBV28
j_call: TRBJ1-5

cdr3_aa: CASRTGGPGNTIYF
cdr3_nt: TGTGCCAGCAGGACGGGAGGACCGGGAAACACCATATATTTT
clone_size: NA
d_call: NA
v_call: TRBV6-5
j_call: TRBJ1-3

cdr3_aa: CASSFPSAVYTQETQYF
cdr3_nt: TGTGCCAGCAGTTTCCCCTCTGCCGTCTATACCCAAGAGACCCAGTACTTC
clone_size: NA
d_call: NA
v_call: TRBV28
j_call: TRBJ2-5

cdr3_aa: CASSRTGPYEQYF
cdr3_nt: TGTGCCAGCAGCCGGACAGGGCCCTACGAGCAGTACTTC
clone_size: NA
d_call: TRBD1
v_call: TRBV28
j_call: TRBJ2-7

cdr3_aa: CASSPRGSLAYEQYF
cdr3_nt: TGTGCCAGCAGTCCGCGGGGTTCTCTGGCCTACGAGCAGTACTTC
clone_size: NA
d_call: NA
v_call: TRBV28
j_call: TRBJ2-7

cdr3_aa: CASSLRRDQAFF
cdr3_nt: TGTGCCAGCAGTTTACGCAGGGATCAAGCTTTCTTT
clone_size: NA
d_call: NA
v_call: TRBV28
j_call: TRBJ1-1

cdr3_aa: CAWIPRGSYNEQFF
cdr3_nt: TGTGCCTGGATCCCTCGCGGATCCTACAATGAGCAGTTCTTC
clone_size: NA
d_call: NA
v_call: TRBV30
j_call: TRBJ2-1

cdr3_aa: CASSYSKLRGGYTF
cdr3_nt: TGTGCCAGCAGTTACTCGAAACTGCGAGGCGGCTACACCTTC
clone_size: NA
d_call: NA
v_call: TRBV6-7
j_call: TRBJ1-2

cdr3_aa: CSAQYRAGYTF
cdr3_nt: TGCAGTGCCCAATACAGGGCGGGCTACACCTTC
clone_size: NA
d_call: NA
v_call: TRBV20-1
j_call: TRBJ1-2

cdr3_aa: CAITLSLYSGYTF
cdr3_nt: TGTGCCATCACCCTAAGCCTGTATTCCGGCTACACCTTC
clone_size: NA
d_call: NA
v_call: TRBV10-3
j_call: TRBJ1-2

cdr3_aa: CASSQTRQGTQFF
cdr3_nt: TGTGCCAGCAGCCAAACTAGACAGGGAACCCAGTTCTTC
clone_size: NA
d_call: TRBD1
v_call: TRBV3-1/TRBV3-2
j_call: TRBJ2-1

cdr3_aa: CASSQGGNEQYF
cdr3_nt: TGTGCCAGCAGTCAGGGGGGCAACGAGCAGTACTTC
clone_size: NA
d_call: NA
v_call: TRBV6-5
j_call: TRBJ2-7